The rows below give T cell receptor beta chains drawn from one sample of a study of shared clonotypes between healthy human individuals. Generated by immunoSEQ multiplex PCR, the TCRdb table keeps only in-frame clones and is missing some. The repertoire holds 660,000 or so clones, roughly 96% seen once, with roughly 0.1% in the top ten. The sample was naive CD8+ T cells sorted from blood. These receptor sequences come from a woman aged 25 to 39 in good health. Each CDR3 is given without its conserved first and last residue.

CDR3: ASSQQAGYEQY; V: TRBV7-6; J: TRBJ2-7
CDR3: ASSRRLAGEWGSYNEQF; V: TRBV7-2; J: TRBJ2-1
CDR3: ASSQVGLAPYNEQF; V: TRBV14; J: TRBJ2-1
CDR3: AISDPSGVVYEQY; V: TRBV10-3; J: TRBJ2-7
CDR3: ASSLGGRVGEQY; V: TRBV13; J: TRBJ2-7
CDR3: ASTKRGDLRTQY; V: TRBV28; J: TRBJ2-5
CDR3: ASSYGSAGELF; V: TRBV6-5; J: TRBJ2-2
CDR3: ASSMTEAF; V: TRBV2; J: TRBJ1-1
CDR3: ASSLGLQETQY; V: TRBV7-8; J: TRBJ2-5
CDR3: ASSKEFPNSGANVLT; V: TRBV18; J: TRBJ2-6
CDR3: ASSLLAANEQF; V: TRBV13; J: TRBJ2-1
CDR3: ASSKTSGTDTQY; V: TRBV4-1; J: TRBJ2-3
CDR3: ASRAGGSYEAF; V: TRBV9; J: TRBJ1-1
CDR3: ASSSGTGTQETQY; V: TRBV27; J: TRBJ2-5
CDR3: ASSIPLREENTGELF; V: TRBV19; J: TRBJ2-2
CDR3: ASSYSNGQETQY; V: TRBV6-6; J: TRBJ2-5
CDR3: ASSLGGTGRTGELF; V: TRBV7-6; J: TRBJ2-2